This TCR beta chain was identified in a study of tumor and adjacent non-tumor tissue in lung cancer. Study summary: Histology: about a dozen adenocarcinoma, a couple of squamous cell carcinoma, 1 small cell lung cancer. Study-wide results and limits: TCR diversity was significantly greater in tumor than normal lung tissue.

The germline V and J ends were trimmed by 8 bases and 7 bases, with 15 bases remaining between them. Germline lookup yields CDR1 MDHEN and CDR2 SYDVKM. The CDR3 runs to 13 residues. A modified ARM-PCR protocol with three rounds of nested PCR amplified TCRbeta. Each CDR3 protein is one row after TCRdb ran MiXCR on the multiplex PCR reads. This table holds 50,000 to 70,000 distinct CDR3 sequences, around 64% found once. In its sample, this clonotype was seen many times. The antigen remains undetermined. The template was RNA from unsorted bulk tissue. More than 3 cm separated this lung sample from the edge of the tumor.

The TCR comes from a man aged 65 to 79 with non-small cell lung cancer. This rearrangement joins TRBV28 to TRBJ1-5, with D possibly being TRBD1 (6 bases). Sequencing used distant non-tumor lung tissue. The CDR3 nucleotides are TGTGCCAGCCACGGAGGGGGAGGACAGCCCCAGCATTTT. Its translation: CASHGGGGQPQHF.